The 27 T cell receptor beta chains reported below all come from one sample, sequenced in a study of cytomegalovirus exposure and HLA in healthy donors. 13 Jbeta primers and 60 Vbeta primers were used for the PCR. Sequencing used immunoSEQ multiplex PCR; TCRdb keeps in-frame clones, though not all of them. This table has about 130,000 clones, approximately 80% appearing once. The source material was PBMCs. The receptors stem from a woman in her thirties or forties in good health and CMV-seropositive.

The chain recombines TRBV10-3 with TRBJ2-7, with 7 bases identical to TRBD2. Germline CDR1 and CDR2: ENHRY and SYGVKD. The CDR3 has 11 residues. V lost 0 bases and J lost 11; bases outside the gene matches: 1. The CDR3 region is CAISESREKYF. In nucleotides, the CDR3 is TGTGCCATCAGTGAGTCGCGGGAGAAGTACTTC.

The chain employs TRBV28 and TRBJ2-5, with 12 bases that match TRBD2. There are 14 residues in the CDR3. J was trimmed by 5 bases and V by 6 bases; bases with no gene match: 4. Germline loops: CDR1 MDHEN, CDR2 SYDVKM. The CDR3 DNA follows: TGTGCCAGCAGCCTAGCGGGAGGGTGGGAGACCCAGTACTTC. This encodes CASSLAGGWETQYF. Using reference TRBV28 and TRBJ2-5 for the parts outside the CDR3, the full variable domain is DVKVTQSSRYLVKRTGEKVFLECVQDMDHENMFWYRQDPGLGLRLIYFSYDVKMKEKGDIPEGYSVSREKKERFSLILESASTNQTSMYLCASSLAGGWETQYFGPGTRLLVL.

V and J are TRBV7-6 and TRBJ1-4; D ambiguous. The CDR3 has 14 amino acids. V shed 5 bases and J shed 14 bases, with 21 bases lying between them. The V gene's germline CDR1 is SGHVS and CDR2 FNYEAQ. CDR3 in DNA: TGTGCCAGCAGCCCTGGAGGCTCTCTTTTACCCCTGTTTTTT. Its translation is CASSPGGSLLPLFF.

This clone was counted between two and nine times. Other DNA sequences in the same sample also yield this CDR3. The gene calls are TRBV10-3 and TRBJ2-1, with 10 bases fitting TRBD2. Unmatched junction bases numbered 4, after V lost 6 bases and J lost 5 bases. Looked up from germline, CDR1 is ENHRY and CDR2 is SYGVKD. The CDR3 totals 14 residues. The chain's CDR3 is CAISRTSGDNEQFF. Written as DNA, the CDR3 is TGTGCCATCAGCCGGACTAGCGGAGACAATGAGCAGTTCTTC.

This chain joins TRBV30 and TRBJ2-7, with D possibly TRBD2 on 6 matching bases. Trimming stripped 4 bases from V and 1 base from J, with 14 bases between. Germline V gives CDR1 GTSNPN, CDR2 SVGIG (reference sequence). This CDR3 is 14 amino acids long. CDR3 region: CAWKRAGNSYEQYF. For the CDR3, the DNA is TGTGCCTGGAAACGGGCGGGAAATTCCTACGAGCAGTACTTC.

V usage is TRBV7-9 and J usage is TRBJ1-1; 8 positions match TRBD1. V lost 5 bases and J lost 6; bases outside the gene matches: 11. The germline CDR1 and CDR2 sequences are SEHNR and FQNEAQ (reference sequence). The CDR3 has 15 amino acids. CDR3 in DNA: TGTGCCAGCAGCCCCTTGGGACAGGAGAGTGCTGAAGCTTTCTTT. Translating it yields CASSPLGQESAEAFF.

This clone was found once. CDR3 residues: CASSPEGQGTNTEAFF. The CDR3 region has the DNA TGCGCCAGCAGCCCTGAAGGACAGGGAACGAACACTGAAGCTTTCTTT. The chain combines TRBV5-1 with TRBJ1-1; 8 bases line up with TRBD1. The J segment lost 1 base and the V segment lost 4 bases, leaving 9 bases of the junction unmatched. Germline V gene data show CDR1 as SGHRS and CDR2 as YFSETQ. The CDR3 runs to 16 residues.

This rearrangement joins TRBV28 to TRBJ1-1; 8 bases are a match to TRBD1. Germline loops: CDR1 MDHEN, CDR2 SYDVKM. Trimming removed 1 base from V and 9 bases from J; junction bases left unmatched: 7. The CDR3 totals 14 residues. The CDR3 nucleotides read TGTGCCAGCAGTTTATCAGGGGGCAATAGAAAAGCTTTCTTT. It translates to CASSLSGGNRKAFF.

In regard to this clone: The same CDR3 also results from other DNA sequences found in this sample. The rearrangement uses TRBV27 and TRBJ2-7, with D unclear. The V end was cut by 4 bases, the J end by 0 bases, with 4 bases between. This CDR3 spans 12 amino acids. Germline CDR1 is MNHEY and CDR2 is SMNVEV (reference sequence). The CDR3 DNA is TGTGCCAGCAGTTCCAGCTCCTACGAGCAGTACTTC. Amino acid sequence: CASSSSSYEQYF.

V gene TRBV7-9 combines with J gene TRBJ1-2; a possible D gene is TRBD1 (5 bases). Looked up from germline, CDR1 is SEHNR and CDR2 is FQNEAQ (reference sequence). The germline V and J ends were trimmed by 7 bases and 1 base, with 13 bases remaining between them. The CDR3 sequence is 14 residues long. The CDR3 DNA is TGTGCCAGCACCTTGGACAACTTTAACTATGGCTACACCTTC. As protein: CASTLDNFNYGYTF.

V usage is TRBV5-1 and J usage is TRBJ2-7, with D tentatively TRBD2 (6 bases). V was pared by 0 bases and J by 5 bases, with 12 bases between. Germline loops: CDR1 SGHRS, CDR2 YFSETQ. The CDR3 is 14 residues long. CDR3 bases: TGCGCCAGCAGCTTGGATGCCTGGGAGGACGAGCAGTACTTC. Its protein is CASSLDAWEDEQYF.

The rearrangement links TRBV2 to TRBJ2-3, with D perhaps matching TRBD2 (5 bases). This CDR3 comprises 14 residues. Trimming took 7 bases from V and 6 from J, leaving 17 bases between them. Germline CDR1 reads SNHLY; CDR2 reads FYNNEI. This chain's CDR3 is CASTVGVGTDTQYF. CDR3 nucleotide sequence: TGTGCCAGCACTGTCGGGGTTGGAACGGATACGCAGTATTTT.

CDR3 residues: CASSLYLKQGLNEKLFF. CDR3 bases: TGCGCCAGCAGCCTCTACCTCAAACAGGGGCTTAATGAAAAACTGTTTTTT. This chain links TRBV4-1 with TRBJ1-4; the match to TRBD1 covers 7 bases. Germline loops: CDR1 MGHRA, CDR2 YSYEKL. The CDR3 covers 17 residues. V was pared by 4 bases and J by 4 bases, with 12 bases of the junction left unmatched.

The CDR3 DNA reads TGTGCCAGTATGACTAGCGGGAGGGCGAACACCGGGGAGCTGTTTTTT. Amino acid sequence: CASMTSGRANTGELFF. This rearrangement joins TRBV19 to TRBJ2-2; 14 bases match TRBD2. The trim removed 7 bases at V and 0 bases at J, leaving 1 base unmatched. The CDR3 runs to 16 residues. From germline, CDR1 is LNHDA and CDR2 SQIVND (reference sequence).

The rearrangement joins TRBV6-1 to TRBJ2-1, with 8 nucleotides matching TRBD2. The CDR3 has 13 residues. From germline, CDR1 is MNHNS and CDR2 SASEGT. V trimming: 10 bases; J trimming: 2 bases; junction bases outside the gene matches: 4. The CDR3 bases are TGTGCCATGACAGCGGGAGCCTACAATGAGCAGTTCTTC. Translating gives CAMTAGAYNEQFF.

This clone was counted many times. In DNA form, the CDR3 reads TGTGCCAGCAGTGAAAGTGCGGGAGAGTACAATGAGCAGTTCTTC. This gives the protein CASSESAGEYNEQFF. The rearrangement joins TRBV6-4 to TRBJ2-1; 7 nucleotides agree with TRBD2. Germline V gene lookup returns CDR1 MRHNA and CDR2 SNTAGT. With V trimmed by 3 bases and J by 4 bases, 6 bases remained unmatched. The CDR3 contains 15 residues.

This chain connects TRBV5-4 to TRBJ1-2, with D possibly TRBD1 on 6 matching bases. This CDR3 is built from 13 residues. Germline V gene lookup returns CDR1 SGHNT and CDR2 YYREEE (reference sequence). Trimming shortened V by 7 bases and J by 4 bases, and 14 bases separated the two germline ends. The CDR3 DNA reads TGTGCCAGCCGGAAGGGGGGGGGCTATGGCTACACCTTC. This translates into CASRKGGGYGYTF.

This chain links TRBV4-1 with TRBJ2-5, with D possibly matching TRBD1 (5 bases). V was shortened by 0 bases and J by 4 bases, with 18 bases between the two germline ends. Germline-derived CDR1 and CDR2 are MGHRA and YSYEKL. The CDR3 extends over 17 amino acids. The DNA of the CDR3 is TGCGCCAGCAGCCAAGATATTGGGGCCACTAATGGAGAGACCCAGTACTTC. Translation: CASSQDIGATNGETQYF.

The chain couples TRBV4-1 to TRBJ2-7; 10 bases agree with TRBD2. Germline CDR1 MGHRA, CDR2 YSYEKL. This CDR3 has 16 residues. Trimming took 4 bases from V and 4 from J; bases not matched to a gene: 10. The CDR3 sequence is CASSLISSGSEYEQYF. The CDR3 DNA is TGCGCCAGCAGCCTCATCTCTAGCGGGAGCGAGTACGAGCAGTACTTC.

The rearrangement uses TRBV19 and TRBJ2-5; TRBD1 agrees at 9 bases. Germline V CDR1 and CDR2: LNHDA, SQIVND (reference sequence). This CDR3 has 18 residues. The ends lost 9 bases at V and 0 bases at J; junction bases unmatched: 17. The CDR3 region has the DNA TGTGCCAGCGGGACAGGGATTTTTAGCGGAGACTACCAAGAGACCCAGTACTTC. Its translation: CASGTGIFSGDYQETQYF.

This clone was observed a few times. The chain joins TRBV5-1 to TRBJ2-1; TRBD2 is a possible D gene (7 bases). V shed 2 bases and J shed 1 base, with 13 bases lying between them. The germline V gene encodes CDR1 SGHRS and CDR2 YFSETQ. The CDR3 consists of 16 residues. As DNA, the CDR3 is TGCGCCAGCAGCTTTGGGGGCGGGAGTTCCTACAATGAGCAGTTCTTC. Its protein is CASSFGGGSSYNEQFF. Complete variable domain (other parts from reference TRBV5-1 and TRBJ2-1): KAGVTQTPRYLIKTRGQQVTLSCSPISGHRSVSWYQQTPGQGLQFLFEYFSETQRNKGNFPGRFSGRQFSNSRSEMNVSTLELGDSALYLCASSFGGGSSYNEQFFGPGTRLTVL.

The chain combines TRBV5-1 with TRBJ2-5; unclear D gene. The CDR3 has 13 residues. The germline CDR1 and CDR2 sequences are SGHRS and YFSETQ. The V and J ends lost 4 bases and 5 bases respectively, with 12 bases between them. The CDR3 region is CASSPPPEETQYF. The DNA for the CDR3 is TGCGCCAGCAGCCCCCCCCCGGAGGAGACCCAGTACTTC.

This chain links TRBV5-4 with TRBJ2-2; D gene ambiguous. The V gene lost 2 bases and the J gene lost 3 bases, with 8 bases spanning the gap. The CDR3 has 14 residues. From germline, CDR1 is SGHNT and CDR2 YYREEE (reference sequence). DNA for the CDR3: TGTGCCAGCAGCTTACCGGGTGACACCGGGGAGCTGTTTTTT. Translating gives CASSLPGDTGELFF.

This clone was seen a few times. The rearrangement links TRBV19 to TRBJ2-1; 8 bases agree with TRBD1. Per germline, CDR1 LNHDA and CDR2 SQIVND (reference sequence). The CDR3 totals 16 residues. The V and J ends lost 4 bases and 0 bases, in that order; junction bases with no gene match: 5. The CDR3 sequence is CASSTRTGSSYNEQFF. CDR3 DNA sequence: TGTGCCAGTAGTACCAGGACAGGGAGCTCCTACAATGAGCAGTTCTTC.

This clone has only one observation. The CDR3 region is CASSVGTSGRYEQFF. CDR3 DNA: TGCGCCAGCAGCGTAGGGACTAGCGGGAGATATGAGCAGTTCTTC. The genes are TRBV5-1 and TRBJ2-1, with 14 bases fitting TRBD2. Trimming at V came to 4 bases and at J to 8 bases, leaving 5 bases not matched to a gene. The CDR3 consists of 15 residues. CDR1 is SGHRS and CDR2 is YFSETQ in the germline V gene. Supplemented by reference TRBV5-1 and TRBJ2-1, the full variable domain reads KAGVTQTPRYLIKTRGQQVTLSCSPISGHRSVSWYQQTPGQGLQFLFEYFSETQRNKGNFPGRFSGRQFSNSRSEMNVSTLELGDSALYLCASSVGTSGRYEQFFGPGTRLTVL.

This chain connects TRBV5-5 to TRBJ1-2; D remains unclear. Germline CDR1 and CDR2: SGHKS and YYEKEE (reference sequence). CDR3 size: 12 residues. Deletions cut 1 base from V and 4 bases from J, with 5 bases between. CDR3 sequence reads: CASSLTGYGYTF. CDR3 bases: TGTGCCAGCAGCTTGACCGGCTATGGCTACACCTTC.

The gene calls are TRBV6-1 and TRBJ2-5, with 7 bases identical to TRBD1. The J call is uncertain, as TRBJ2-7 better fits the DNA end. CDR3 size: 14 residues. Per germline, CDR1 MNHNS and CDR2 SASEGT. CDR3 sequence (DNA): TGTGCCAGCAGCCACATCTTGACAGGGCCCGAGCAGTACTTC. It yields the protein CASSHILTGPEQYF.